Listed below are T cell receptor beta chains from one sample, sequenced in a study of regulatory T cells in long-lasting Graves disease. TCRdb re-derived calls from the multiplex PCR reads in MiXCR, one entry per CDR3 protein. Of some 460,000 distinct CDR3 sequences listed, 15% to 20% were seen once; the top ten hold over 9%. The sample was also reused in another study, on T cells in Graves' hyperthyroidism and ophthalmopathy.

The sequencing used peripheral blood mononuclear cells (PBMCs), collected at new diagnosis, from a patient treated with antithyroid drugs. The receptors come from a man aged 35-49 years with Graves disease. The CDR3 runs from the conserved cysteine through the conserved F or W. The order of the fields is J gene, clone size, D gene, V gene, CDR3 protein, CDR3 DNA. D genes are given only for firm matches. Size values are once, few and many counts, or a class for expanded clones, and some rows have none.

>TRBJ2-2|NA|NA|TRBV5-5
CASSFPFGELFF
TGTGCCAGCAGCTTCCCGTTCGGGGAGCTGTTTTTT
>TRBJ1-4|NA|TRBD1|TRBV18
CASSPSPGQTDEKLFF
TGTGCCAGCTCACCATCCCCGGGACAGACCGATGAAAAACTGTTTTTT
>TRBJ2-1|many|TRBD2|TRBV6-2/TRBV6-3
CASSPSGNPYNEQFF
TGTGCCAGCAGTCCAAGCGGGAACCCCTACAATGAGCAGTTCTTC
>TRBJ1-4|few|NA|TRBV28
CASSPPSKKLFF
TGTGCCAGCAGCCCCCCGTCGAAAAAACTGTTTTTT
>TRBJ1-1|NA|NA|TRBV28
CASSFSKQGTEAFF
TGTGCCAGCAGTTTCTCGAAACAGGGAACTGAAGCTTTCTTT
>TRBJ2-5|many|TRBD2|TRBV5-1
CASRGEPSGSETQYF
TGCGCCAGCAGGGGGGAACCTAGCGGGAGCGAGACCCAGTACTTC
>TRBJ2-1|NA|NA|TRBV24-1
CATSDRSRGSYNEQFF
TGTGCCACCAGTGACCGTAGCAGGGGCTCCTACAATGAGCAGTTCTTC
>TRBJ2-1|NA|TRBD2|TRBV11-2
CASRLRSLAGGYNEQFF
TGTGCCAGCAGACTTAGATCCCTAGCGGGGGGGTACAATGAGCAGTTCTTC
>TRBJ1-1|NA|TRBD1|TRBV5-1
CASSLSQGETEAFF
TGCGCCAGCAGCTTGAGTCAGGGGGAGACTGAAGCTTTCTTT
>TRBJ1-4|many|NA|TRBV20-1
CSARDAQSNEKLFF
TGCAGTGCTAGAGATGCACAGAGTAATGAAAAACTGTTTTTT
>TRBJ2-1|NA|TRBD2|TRBV19
CASSKGREGLGGDEQFF
TGTGCCAGTAGTAAAGGGCGGGAGGGCCTCGGGGGAGATGAGCAGTTCTTC
>TRBJ2-7|many|TRBD1|TRBV10-3
CAIRAAGGSYEQYF
TGTGCCATCAGAGCTGCAGGGGGCTCCTACGAGCAGTACTTC
>TRBJ2-1|many|NA|TRBV28
CASRRDSSNNEQFF
TGTGCCAGCAGAAGGGATTCCTCCAACAATGAGCAGTTCTTC
>TRBJ2-7|few|TRBD1|TRBV5-1
CASSRESTGGAREQYF
TGCGCCAGCAGCCGCGAATCGACAGGGGGCGCGAGGGAGCAGTACTTC
>TRBJ2-1|many|TRBD2|TRBV12-3/TRBV12-4
CASSRTRDYNEQFF
TGTGCCAGCAGTCGGACTAGGGACTACAATGAGCAGTTCTTC
>TRBJ2-1|few|TRBD2|TRBV5-1
CASSLVERWAGDNEQFF
TGCGCCAGCAGCTTGGTCGAACGGTGGGCGGGAGACAATGAGCAGTTCTTC
>TRBJ2-7|NA|NA|TRBV19
CASSTLGSYEQYF
TGTGCCAGTAGTACCCTGGGGTCCTACGAGCAGTACTTC
>TRBJ2-3|many|TRBD2|TRBV20-1
CSALGGGAGVGDTQYF
TGCAGTGCTCTGGGGGGAGGGGCGGGAGTCGGAGATACGCAGTATTTT
>TRBJ1-5|few|TRBD1|TRBV20-1
CSASVYRGRYQPQHF
TGCAGTGCTAGCGTATACAGGGGGCGTTATCAGCCCCAGCATTTT
>TRBJ2-1|few|NA|TRBV6-5
CASSYSQGFGEQFF
TGTGCCAGCAGTTACTCGCAAGGGTTCGGTGAGCAGTTCTTC
>TRBJ2-1|few|NA|TRBV27
CASSFVGSSYNEQFF
TGTGCCAGCAGTTTTGTAGGGAGCTCCTACAATGAGCAGTTCTTC
>TRBJ2-1|many|NA|TRBV12-5
CARPRRWRRNEQFF
TGTGCTAGGCCCAGGAGATGGCGTAGGAATGAGCAGTTCTTC
>TRBJ2-3|many|TRBD1|TRBV27
CASSISDRVTDTQYF
TGTGCCAGCAGTATATCCGACAGGGTAACAGATACGCAGTATTTT
>TRBJ2-1|few|TRBD1|TRBV18
CASSLITGVPDEQFF
TGTGCCAGCTCATTGATAACAGGGGTCCCGGATGAGCAGTTCTTC
>TRBJ2-3|many|NA|TRBV27
CASSPAHWVTQYF
TGTGCCAGCAGTCCCGCCCATTGGGTTACGCAGTATTTT
>TRBJ2-5|many|NA|TRBV6-2/TRBV6-3
CASRWTSLELQYF
TGTGCCAGCAGATGGACGTCCTTGGAGCTCCAGTACTTC
>TRBJ2-4|few|NA|TRBV7-9
CASSLGGYGKNIQYF
TGTGCCAGCAGCTTAGGAGGGTATGGCAAAAACATTCAGTACTTC
>TRBJ2-1|few|NA|TRBV20-1
CSARGFSNEQFF
TGCAGTGCTAGGGGCTTCTCTAATGAGCAGTTCTTC
>TRBJ1-1|few|NA|TRBV12-3/TRBV12-4
CASSEYRKDPNTEAFF
TGTGCCAGCAGTGAATATAGGAAGGACCCGAACACTGAAGCTTTCTTT
>TRBJ2-2|NA|NA|TRBV5-1
CASSLSGPFTGELFF
TGCGCCAGCAGCTTGAGCGGGCCCTTTACCGGGGAGCTGTTTTTT
>TRBJ2-1|once|TRBD2|TRBV27
CASSLTSGSIEQFF
TGTGCCAGCAGTTTAACTAGCGGGAGCATTGAGCAGTTCTTC
>TRBJ1-3|few|TRBD1|TRBV10-3
CAIGTGTGNTIYF
TGTGCCATCGGGACAGGGACTGGAAACACCATATATTTT
>TRBJ2-7|NA|TRBD2|TRBV20-1
CSAVGTSGRVYEQYF
TGCAGTGCAGTCGGGACTAGCGGGAGGGTTTACGAGCAGTACTTC
>TRBJ2-3|many|TRBD1|TRBV27
CASSTLSKPGTGRTDTQYF
TGTGCCAGCAGTACCCTCTCAAAACCCGGGACAGGGCGCACAGATACGCAGTATTTT
>TRBJ2-3|few|TRBD2|TRBV19
CASSTGTSRTDTQYF
TGTGCCAGTAGTACAGGGACTAGTCGAACAGATACGCAGTATTTT
>TRBJ2-7|many|NA|TRBV20-1
CSANRVSYEQYF
TGCAGTGCTAACAGGGTCTCCTACGAGCAGTACTTC
>TRBJ1-1|NA|TRBD1|TRBV5-1
CASSSIYRGRLNTEAFF
TGCGCCAGCAGCTCGATATACAGGGGCCGCCTGAACACTGAAGCTTTCTTT
>TRBJ2-7|NA|NA|TRBV5-1
CASSLAPGMSYEQYF
TGCGCCAGCAGCTTGGCACCAGGGATGAGCTACGAGCAGTACTTC
>TRBJ2-4|few|TRBD1|TRBV4-2
CASSPGQGRNIQYF
TGTGCCAGCAGCCCAGGACAGGGTAGGAACATTCAGTACTTC
>TRBJ2-1|many|NA|TRBV12-3/TRBV12-4
CASRAHAAGNEQFF
TGTGCCAGCAGAGCGCATGCTGCGGGCAATGAGCAGTTCTTC
>TRBJ2-1|many|TRBD1|TRBV18
CASSRQGSNEQFF
TGTGCCAGCTCACGACAGGGAAGCAATGAGCAGTTCTTC